Listed below are T cell receptor beta chains from one sample, sequenced in a study of vaccination effects on CD4 cells after COVID-19. These receptors have no identified antigens. Assay used: immunoSEQ multiplex PCR; TCRdb lists only in-frame clones, some missing. This table has about 8,100 clones, 65% to 80% appearing once. The sequencing here drew on CD4+ T cells from PBMCs cultured with HCoV-229E spike peptides, taken before COVID-19 vaccination. The receptors here all came from a human donor who received a COVID-19 vaccine. Each CDR3 is given with its conserved first and last residue. A D gene is named only where the DNA matches it firmly. Clone size appears in some rows only: once, few, many, or a class for an expanded clone.

>TRBJ1-2|NA|TRBV9|TRBD1
CASSVGTVLRGGYTF
TGTGCCAGCAGCGTTGGGACAGTCCTACGTGGTGGCTACACCTTC
>TRBJ2-5|NA|TRBV5-1|NA
CASSSDSQGTQYF
TGCGCCAGCAGCTCGGACAGTCAAGGGACCCAGTACTTC
>TRBJ2-5|large|TRBV19|NA
CASSIGSQLVQETQYF
TGTGCCAGTAGTATCGGGTCCCAACTTGTCCAAGAGACCCAGTACTTC
>TRBJ2-2|NA|TRBV2|NA
CASSFEFGGELFF
TGTGCCAGCAGTTTTGAGTTCGGCGGGGAGCTGTTTTTT
>TRBJ2-7|NA|TRBV10-2|NA
CASSEVAISYEQYF
TGCGCCAGCAGTGAGGTTGCCATTTCCTACGAGCAGTACTTC
>TRBJ1-1|NA|TRBV19|NA
CASKPAWGRANTEAFF
TGTGCCAGTAAACCTGCGTGGGGCAGGGCGAACACTGAAGCTTTCTTT
>TRBJ1-3|NA|TRBV2|NA
CASLTEGNTIYF
TGTGCCAGCTTGACAGAAGGAAACACCATATATTTT
>TRBJ2-3|once|TRBV6-6|NA
CASRAAQYPQYF
TGTGCCAGCAGGGCCGCACAGTATCCGCAGTATTTT
>TRBJ1-5|NA|TRBV5-5|TRBD1
CASSLGGTGAYDSNQPQHF
TGTGCCAGCAGCTTGGGAGGGACAGGGGCCTATGATAGCAATCAGCCCCAGCATTTT
>TRBJ1-6|NA|TRBV11-3|NA
CASSLTSSYNSPLHF
TGTGCCAGCAGCTTAACGAGCTCCTATAATTCACCCCTCCACTTT
>TRBJ1-2|NA|TRBV9|NA
CASSVGTANYGYTF
TGTGCCAGCAGCGTAGGGACAGCTAACTATGGCTACACCTTC
>TRBJ2-1|NA|TRBV5-4|NA
CASSSQGEQFF
TGTGCCAGCAGCTCCCAGGGTGAGCAGTTCTTC
>TRBJ2-7|few|TRBV3-1/TRBV3-2|NA
CASSIGGSLPRNSYEQYF
TGTGCCAGCAGCATTGGAGGCAGCCTTCCTAGGAACTCCTACGAGCAGTACTTC
>TRBJ2-3|NA|TRBV27|NA
CASSSTDTQYF
TGTGCCAGCAGTAGCACAGATACGCAGTATTTT
>TRBJ2-7|few|TRBV10-3|NA
CAIRETQAYEQYF
TGTGCCATCAGAGAGACCCAGGCCTACGAGCAGTACTTC
>TRBJ2-5|NA|TRBV10-3|NA
CAISWQQGQETQYF
TGTGCCATTTCATGGCAACAGGGCCAAGAGACCCAGTACTTC
>TRBJ2-3|NA|TRBV3-1/TRBV3-2|NA
CASSQDLGTPTQYF
TGTGCCAGCAGCCAAGATCTGGGGACTCCGACGCAGTATTTT
>TRBJ1-4|NA|TRBV6-4|NA
CASSEPDSNEKLFF
TGTGCCAGCAGTGAGCCCGACAGTAATGAAAAACTGTTTTTT
>TRBJ2-7|NA|TRBV6-5|TRBD1
CASSPGTGVVEQYF
TGTGCCAGCAGCCCCGGGACAGGGGTAGTCGAGCAGTACTTC
>TRBJ2-5|NA|TRBV15|NA
CATSRDVETQYF
TGTGCCACCAGCAGAGATGTCGAGACCCAGTACTTC
>TRBJ2-7|NA|TRBV6-5|NA
CASSRAGQDEQYF
TGTGCCAGCAGCCGGGCAGGTCAGGACGAGCAGTACTTC
>TRBJ1-6|NA|TRBV7-2|NA
CASSFRGRNSPLHF
TGTGCCAGCAGCTTCAGGGGAAGGAATTCACCCCTCCACTTT
>TRBJ1-1|NA|TRBV19|NA
CASSIDPAAENTEAFF
TGTGCCAGTAGTATAGATCCCGCGGCCGAGAACACTGAAGCTTTCTTT
>TRBJ1-6|NA|TRBV2|NA
CASSVDQAAYNSPLHF
TGTGCCAGCAGTGTAGATCAGGCGGCCTATAATTCACCCCTCCACTTT
>TRBJ2-7|NA|TRBV2|NA
CASSVGRGYYEQYF
TGTGCCAGCAGTGTGGGTCGGGGATACTACGAGCAGTACTTC
>TRBJ2-2|NA|TRBV18|TRBD1
CASSPPRDRRTGELFF
TGTGCCAGCTCACCACCGAGGGACAGGCGGACCGGGGAGCTGTTTTTT
>TRBJ1-2|NA|TRBV19|TRBD1
CASSGDRGLYGYTF
TGTGCCAGTAGTGGGGACAGGGGACTCTATGGCTACACCTTC
>TRBJ1-4|NA|TRBV19|NA
CASSINPGHANEKLFF
TGTGCCAGTAGTATTAACCCGGGACACGCTAATGAAAAACTGTTTTTT
>TRBJ2-5|NA|TRBV29-1|NA
CSVEGGTQGTQYF
TGCAGCGTTGAAGGGGGCACACAAGGGACCCAGTACTTC
>TRBJ2-7|NA|TRBV14|TRBD1
CASSQWTGKSSYEQYF
TGTGCCAGCAGCCAGTGGACAGGCAAGAGCTCCTACGAGCAGTACTTC
>TRBJ2-5|once|TRBV3-1/TRBV3-2|NA
CASSQVDETQYF
TGTGCCAGCAGCCAAGTAGATGAGACCCAGTACTTC
>TRBJ1-5|few|TRBV6-5|NA
CASRRNTNQPQHF
TGTGCCAGCAGGAGGAACACAAATCAGCCCCAGCATTTT
>TRBJ1-5|NA|TRBV2|TRBD1
CASSGTGWNQPQHF
TGTGCCAGCAGTGGGACAGGTTGGAATCAGCCCCAGCATTTT
>TRBJ2-7|NA|TRBV18|NA
CASSPGRVIYEQYF
TGTGCCAGCTCACCAGGGCGGGTAATCTACGAGCAGTACTTC
>TRBJ2-7|NA|TRBV11-2|NA
CASSLDQVSYEQYF
TGTGCCAGCAGCTTAGATCAGGTGTCCTACGAGCAGTACTTC
>TRBJ2-7|few|TRBV5-1|NA
CASSYATEPHYEQYF
TGCGCCAGCAGCTACGCAACAGAGCCTCATTACGAGCAGTACTTC
>TRBJ1-3|NA|TRBV19|NA
CASSIWGEGNTIYF
TGTGCCAGTAGTATATGGGGGGAAGGAAACACCATATATTTT
>TRBJ2-2|NA|TRBV7-6|NA
CASSLRLEDAGELFF
TGTGCCAGCAGCTTAAGACTAGAAGACGCCGGGGAGCTGTTTTTT
>TRBJ1-2|NA|TRBV20-1|NA
CSASLESGGYTF
TGCAGTGCTAGTCTGGAGTCGGGTGGCTACACCTTC
>TRBJ2-7|NA|TRBV7-9|TRBD2
CASSPGASGGSYEQYF
TGTGCCAGCAGCCCGGGGGCTAGCGGGGGTTCATACGAGCAGTACTTC
>TRBJ2-7|few|TRBV5-5|NA
CASSGDRTDRSYEQYF
TGTGCCAGCAGCGGCGATCGGACAGACCGCTCCTACGAGCAGTACTTC
>TRBJ1-1|once|TRBV18|NA
CASSPPYRVNTEAFF
TGTGCCAGCTCACCACCTTACAGGGTGAACACTGAAGCTTTCTTT
>TRBJ1-2|NA|TRBV6-1|NA
CASSERNLLEGYGYTF
TGTGCCAGCAGTGAACGGAACCTCCTGGAGGGCTATGGCTACACCTTC
>TRBJ1-5|NA|TRBV18|NA
CASSFADNQPQHF
TGTGCCAGCTCATTTGCGGACAATCAGCCCCAGCATTTT
>TRBJ1-2|NA|TRBV5-1|TRBD1
CASSLPGQGRSYGYTF
TGCGCCAGCAGCTTGCCGGGACAGGGGAGAAGCTATGGCTACACCTTC
>TRBJ1-2|NA|TRBV7-9|NA
CASSLGHSPNYGYTF
TGTGCCAGCAGCTTAGGACACTCCCCTAACTATGGCTACACCTTC